The 5 T cell receptor beta chains given below trace back to one sample, sequenced in a study of naive and memory T cell subsets (dated by TCRdb to about 2017). The library was made by UMI-ligation and nested PCR. Sequencing relied on an Illumina MiSeq. The beta constant-region primer consisted of an equimolar mixture of two oligonucleotides that together covered TRBC1 and TRBC2. Using fastp at Q25 and MiXCR, TCRdb reprocessed the public reads and kept productive beta chains. Each entry is one CDR3 protein sequence, shown with its most common DNA and genes. Within this sample are under 100,000 distinct CDR3 sequences, with about 6.5% of them counted one time only. The ten biggest clones cover 1.5% to 2% of the sample. Input material: central memory CD4+ T cells from blood. The cell subset or site label, as the study defines it: central memory, CD45RA- CD27+. These receptors all come from a human donor in good health.

This clonotype has just a few counts. The chain links TRBV7-3 to TRBJ2-5; TRBD1 aligns across 7 bases. J was trimmed by 7 bases and V by 6 bases; bases with no gene match: 8. CDR1 and CDR2 (germline): SGHTA, FQGTGA. This CDR3 is 13 amino acids long. DNA for the CDR3: TGTGCCAGCAGTTCCGGGACAGCACGGACCCAGTACTTC. This sequence encodes CASSSGTARTQYF.

The sample holds many counts of this clonotype. V usage is TRBV6-5 and J usage is TRBJ1-6; D is ambiguous. CDR3 length: 13 amino acids. The V end lost 2 bases, the J end lost 10 bases, and 9 bases lay between the germline ends. Germline V gene data show CDR1 as MNHEY and CDR2 as SVGAGI. In DNA, the CDR3 is TGTGCCAGCAGTTACGCGGGGAGCTCACCCCTCCACTTT. As protein: CASSYAGSSPLHF.

In this sample, this clonotype turned up a few times. The chain links TRBV7-9 to TRBJ2-7; D unresolved. Trimming pared 1 base from V and 10 bases from J, leaving 11 bases between. The CDR3 is made up of 12 amino acids. The germline CDR1 and CDR2 sequences are SEHNR and FQNEAQ (reference sequence). The CDR3 sequence is CASSLGQEGQYF. The CDR3 DNA follows: TGTGCCAGCAGCTTAGGGCAGGAAGGCCAGTACTTC. Combining the CDR3 with reference TRBV7-9 and TRBJ2-7 gives the whole variable domain DTGVSQNPRHKITKRGQNVTFRCDPISEHNRLYWYRQTLGQGPEFLTYFQNEAQLEKSRLLSDRFSAERPKGSFSTLEIQRTEQGDSAMYLCASSLGQEGQYFGPGTRLTVT.

This clonotype was seen at least ten times. The J gene is TRBJ2-2, the V gene TRBV7-3; 8 nucleotides match TRBD2. J gave up 5 bases and V 5 bases, and 7 bases lay outside the gene matches. This CDR3 spans 15 amino acids. Germline V gene data show CDR1 as SGHTA and CDR2 as FQGTGA. The CDR3 bases are TGTGCCAGCAGCACCGGGGGGGGAAGGACCGGGGAGCTGTTTTTT. This codes for CASSTGGGRTGELFF.

This clonotype showed up many times. The gene calls are TRBV11-2 and TRBJ2-1, with TRBD2 matching over 9 bases. V lost 2 bases to trimming and J lost 7 bases; unmatched junction nucleotides: 9. Germline V CDR1 and CDR2: SGHAT, FQNNGV. The CDR3 length is 16 residues. The CDR3 bases are TGTGCCAGCAGCTTATTAGCGGGAGTCAGGACGAATGAGCAGTTCTTC. Its translation: CASSLLAGVRTNEQFF.